Below are 29 T cell receptor beta chains sequenced from a single sample in a study of Graves' ophthalmopathy and Graves' hyperthyroidism. TCR beta CDR3 regions were amplified from RNA transcripts. HTBI-primed first-round RT-PCR preceded second-round multiplex PCR. TCRdb itself ran the multiplex PCR reads through MiXCR, one entry per CDR3 protein. The data hold about 700,000 distinct CDR3 sequences, with 35% to 45% observed a single time. The source material was peripheral blood. All receptors come from an adult man with Graves' ophthalmopathy.

The gene calls are TRBV29-1 and TRBJ2-5, with TRBD2 as a possible D gene (6 bases). The CDR3 is 11 residues long. The V end lost 8 bases, the J end lost 5 bases, and 12 bases lay between the germline ends. Germline CDR1 is SQVTM and CDR2 is ANQGSEA. CDR3 coding DNA: TGCAGCTGCAGGGAGGCTGAGACCCAGTACTTC. Residues: CSCREAETQYF.

Details on this clonotype: This may stem from a read error, because a much larger clone lies one nucleotide away. The CDR3 loop is CAGSSMNEKLFF. For the CDR3, the DNA is TGTGCCGGCAGCTCTATGAATGAAAAACTGTTTTTT. The chain has TRBV7-6 and TRBJ1-4; D gene ambiguous. Germline-derived CDR1 and CDR2 are SGHVS and FNYEAQ. The CDR3 has 12 amino acids.

As for this clonotype: A read error may explain this, as a much larger clone is one base away. The rearrangement uses TRBV7-2 and TRBJ2-7; D is unclear. V lost 1 base and J lost 12, with 16 bases in between. Germline assignment: CDR1 SGHTA and CDR2 FQGNSA. The length of the CDR3 is 13 residues. The CDR3 spells CASSLGKSFPRYF. The CDR3, as DNA: TGTGCCAGCAGCTTAGGGAAGTCCTTTCCAAGGTACTTC.

This clonotype was recorded many times. The chain carries TRBV19 and TRBJ1-1; D uncertain. The CDR3 runs 15 residues. Germline lookup yields CDR1 LNHDA and CDR2 SQIVND (reference sequence). Trimming pared 0 bases from V and 3 bases from J, leaving 11 bases between. CDR3 coding DNA: TGTGCCAGTAGTATAGATCTGAGTAGATACACTGAAGCTTTCTTT. It encodes CASSIDLSRYTEAFF.

This clonotype was found a few times. The chain joins TRBV20-1 to TRBJ2-7, with 7 positions matching TRBD1. The CDR3 covers 12 residues. Germline trimming cut 0 bases from V and 6 bases from J; bases unmatched to any gene: 2. Germline V gives CDR1 DFQATT, CDR2 SNEGSKA (reference sequence). The CDR3, as DNA: TGCAGTGCTAGAGAACAGGGGACCGAGCAGTACTTC. It translates to CSAREQGTEQYF.

This chain links TRBV30 with TRBJ2-5; D unresolved. Trimming left V 0 bases short and J 5 bases short, with 22 bases between. The CDR3 runs 17 residues. Germline assignment: CDR1 GTSNPN and CDR2 SVGIG (reference sequence). CDR3 bases: TGTGCCTGGAGTGTATGGGTCGGGTACGAAAGAACGGAGACCCAGTACTTC. Amino acids: CAWSVWVGYERTETQYF. The full variable domain, rest sourced from reference TRBV30 and TRBJ2-5, is SQTIHQWPATLVQPVGSPLSLECTVEGTSNPNLYWYRQAAGRGLQLLFYSVGIGQISSEVPQNLSASRPQDRQFILSSKKLLLSDSGFYLCAWSVWVGYERTETQYFGPGTRLLVL.

Details on this clonotype: The junction and the germline gene differ at one end; a read error may be behind it. The chain recombines TRBV11-2 with TRBJ1-2; possible D gene TRBD1, 6 bases. Germline CDR1 and CDR2: SGHAT and FQNNGV. The CDR3 loop spans 16 amino acids. CDR3 coding DNA: TGTGCCGGCAGCATGTCTGGGACACTAAATAACTATGGCTACACCTTC. Amino acid sequence: CAGSMSGTLNNYGYTF.

About this clonotype: A read error may be the cause here, since a much bigger clone is one base away. The genes are TRBV24-1 and TRBJ2-5; D might be TRBD2 (5 bases). CDR1 is KGHDR and CDR2 is SFDVKD in the germline V gene. CDR3 length: 17 amino acids. The CDR3 sequence is CATGDRTKTEGQETQYF. As DNA, the CDR3 is TGTGCCACCGGTGATCGTACCAAGACTGAGGGCCAAGAGACCCAGTACTTC.

The genes are TRBV27 and TRBJ2-5; tentatively, D is TRBD2 (5 bases). Trimming removed 4 bases at V and 2 bases at J, with 11 bases between. Per germline, CDR1 MNHEY and CDR2 SMNVEV (reference sequence). The CDR3 is made up of 14 amino acids. The CDR3 loop reads CASSSVSAQETQYF. The CDR3 nucleotides read TGTGCCAGCAGTTCCGTTAGCGCGCAAGAGACCCAGTACTTC.

This chain uses TRBV2 with TRBJ1-5; the D is unclear. The V gene's germline CDR1 is SNHLY and CDR2 FYNNEI. The length of the CDR3 is 14 residues. The ends were cut back, 7 bases at V and 6 bases at J, with 16 bases in the middle. CDR3 in amino acids: CASTVPPEGQPQHF. The CDR3 DNA follows: TGTGCCAGCACAGTCCCCCCAGAGGGTCAGCCCCAGCATTTT.

As regards this clonotype: It may be a read error: a sequence one base away is much more abundant. The chain uses TRBV12-3 or TRBV12-4 and TRBJ2-7; no clear D gene. The CDR3 runs to 9 residues. In DNA form, the CDR3 reads TGTGCCAGCAGTTTCCCCAGGCACTTC. Translating gives CASSFPRHF.

In this sample, this clonotype turned up many times. This chain links TRBV19 with TRBJ1-2; D is undetermined. There are 14 residues in the CDR3. Trimming took 4 bases from V and 0 from J, leaving 9 bases between them. In germline, CDR1 is LNHDA, CDR2 SQIVND (reference sequence). CDR3 residues: CASSTGRSNYGYTF. For the CDR3, the DNA is TGTGCCAGTAGTACTGGACGGTCTAACTATGGCTACACCTTC.

This clonotype has more than one count but fewer than ten. The V gene is TRBV5-1, the J gene TRBJ2-5; D uncertain. Germline values: CDR1 SGHRS, CDR2 YFSETQ. The CDR3 is 12 residues long. V was shortened by 1 base and J by 4 bases, with 5 bases between the two germline ends. CDR3 residues: CASSLFSETQYF. The CDR3 coding sequence is TGCGCCAGCAGCTTGTTCTCAGAGACCCAGTACTTC.

This clonotype was observed at least ten times. The V call is TRBV7-8, the J call TRBJ1-5; D call uncertain. The CDR3 contains 17 residues. CDR1 SGHVS and CDR2 FQNEAQ come from the germline V gene. V lost 1 base, J lost 2 bases, and 15 bases lay in between. Written as DNA, the CDR3 is TGTGCCAGCAGCTTAGACTCAGTCCGTCGGGGCAATCAGCCCCAGCATTTT. This encodes CASSLDSVRRGNQPQHF.

The chain uses TRBV10-3 and TRBJ1-2; D remains ambiguous. Germline CDR1 reads ENHRY; CDR2 reads SYGVKD. The CDR3 length is 13 residues. V gave up 6 bases and J gave up 6 bases, with 14 bases separating them. The chain's CDR3 is CAISPGDRDGYTF. The CDR3 DNA sequence: TGTGCCATCAGCCCGGGTGATAGGGATGGCTACACCTTC.

This clonotype was counted between two and nine times. The chain is built from TRBV20-1 and TRBJ2-2; D is perhaps TRBD2 (5 bases). Germline assignment: CDR1 DFQATT and CDR2 SNEGSKA (reference sequence). V was shortened by 2 bases and J by 5 bases, with 9 bases between the two germline ends. CDR3 size: 13 residues. The CDR3 DNA follows: TGCAGTGCTAGACATAGGGAGACCGGGGAGCTGTTTTTT. This codes for CSARHRETGELFF.

This chain uses TRBV14 with TRBJ1-5; D unresolved. The V gene's germline CDR1 is SGHDN and CDR2 FVKESK. The CDR3 runs to 14 residues. V was clipped by 0 bases and J by 3 bases, with 6 bases between them. CDR3 DNA sequence: TGTGCCAGCAGCCAAGACTTAGCCAATCAGCCCCAGCATTTT. Translating gives CASSQDLANQPQHF.

This clonotype appeared once. Relative to the germline gene, one junction end is altered; a read error may explain this. V is TRBV6-5 and J is TRBJ2-3; D remains unclear. Germline-derived CDR1 and CDR2 are MNHEY and SVGAGI. This CDR3 comprises 14 residues. CDR3 nucleotides: TGTGCCATCAGTCTCAGCGAAGACACAGATACGCAGTATTTT. Protein sequence: CAISLSEDTDTQYF.

This clonotype was picked up many times. V is TRBV10-3 and J is TRBJ1-6; D gene ambiguous. This CDR3 contains 16 residues. The germline V gene encodes CDR1 ENHRY and CDR2 SYGVKD. Trimming pared 0 bases from V and 4 bases from J, leaving 10 bases between. CDR3 in amino acids: CAISESWGGYNSPLHF. The CDR3, as DNA: TGTGCCATCAGTGAGTCCTGGGGAGGATATAATTCACCCCTCCACTTT.

This clonotype is a singleton in its sample. One end of the junction varies from germline; a read error may be responsible. The chain carries TRBV6-5 and TRBJ1-1, with D hard to call. The CDR3 contains 13 residues. Germline V gene sequence: CDR1 MNHEY, CDR2 SVGAGI. The CDR3 nucleotides are TGTGCCAGCACTTGGGAAATGAACACTGAAGCTTACTTT. This translates into CASTWEMNTEAYF.

This clonotype was counted only a few times. One end of the junction varies from germline; a read error may be responsible. The rearrangement uses TRBV10-3 and TRBJ1-4; D may be TRBD1 (5 bases). This CDR3 comprises 16 residues. Germline V lookup: CDR1 ENHRY, CDR2 SYGVKD. DNA of the CDR3: TGTGCCAGCAGTGAAGCCTGGGGGGGAACTAATGAAAAACTGTTTTTT. It is translated as CASSEAWGGTNEKLFF.

This clonotype was observed many times. J is TRBJ2-7 and V is TRBV7-2; 8 bases are a match to TRBD2. The CDR3 loop spans 15 amino acids. The germline V gene has CDR1 SGHTA and CDR2 FQGNSA. V shed 7 bases and J 5 bases; nucleotides not matched to a gene: 13. CDR3 DNA: TGTGCCAGCACGCCGAGAGGAGCGGGAGTTAACGAGCAGTACTTC. It is translated as CASTPRGAGVNEQYF.

A note on this clonotype: A much larger clone is a single base away; this may be a read error. This CDR3 fails to terminate in the conserved phenylalanine or tryptophan, so it likely reflects a read error. The CDR3 coding sequence is TGTGCCAGCAGAACGACTAGCGGGCGGGAGACCCAGTACTAC. Translating gives CASRTTSGRETQYY. The chain carries TRBV25-1 and TRBJ2-5; 10 bases map to TRBD2. The CDR3 extends over 14 amino acids. The germline gives CDR1 MGHDK, CDR2 SYGVNS. Unmatched junction bases numbered 6, after V lost 6 bases and J lost 5 bases.

This clonotype has a count of ten or more. The J gene is TRBJ1-3, the V gene TRBV20-1; the D is unclear. Germline CDR1 reads DFQATT; CDR2 reads SNEGSKA (reference sequence). The CDR3 spans 12 residues. The germline V and J ends were trimmed by 0 bases and 6 bases, with 6 bases remaining between them. The CDR3 sequence is CSARDLINTIYF. The CDR3 coding sequence is TGCAGTGCTAGAGATTTGATAAACACCATATATTTT.

This chain connects TRBV25-1 to TRBJ1-4; unclear D gene. Trimming took off 6 bases at V and 6 bases at J, with 14 bases between the two ends. The CDR3 extends over 14 amino acids. Germline V gene sequence: CDR1 MGHDK, CDR2 SYGVNS. CDR3 sequence: CASRPNRLHEKLFF. In DNA, the CDR3 is TGTGCCAGCAGGCCGAATAGGCTACATGAAAAACTGTTTTTT.

This chain connects TRBV20-1 to TRBJ2-3, with 8 nucleotides matching TRBD2. CDR1 is DFQATT and CDR2 is SNEGSKA in the germline V gene (reference sequence). CDR3 length: 13 amino acids. The J segment lost 0 bases and the V segment lost 7 bases, leaving 3 bases of the junction unmatched. CDR3 coding DNA: TGCAGTGTAACTAGCGGAAGCACAGATACGCAGTATTTT. Its protein product is CSVTSGSTDTQYF.

The chain joins TRBV10-3 to TRBJ1-5; 9 nucleotides match TRBD1. Germline trimming cut 8 bases from V and 4 bases from J; bases unmatched to any gene: 6. The CDR3 is made up of 14 amino acids. Germline V gene lookup returns CDR1 ENHRY and CDR2 SYGVKD. The CDR3 loop is CAIGTGPVNQPQHF. CDR3 in DNA: TGTGCCATCGGGACAGGGCCCGTTAATCAGCCCCAGCATTTT.

This clonotype was counted many times. The chain is built from TRBV5-8 and TRBJ1-1; D may be TRBD1 (5 bases). The CDR3 loop spans 14 amino acids. The germline V and J ends were trimmed by 4 bases and 1 base, with 11 bases remaining between them. In germline, CDR1 is SGHTS, CDR2 YDEGEE. In DNA, the CDR3 is TGTGCCAGCAGCGGAATTGGACAGAACACTGAAGCTTTCTTT. It encodes CASSGIGQNTEAFF.

The chain carries TRBV10-3 and TRBJ1-5, with D possibly being TRBD1 (5 bases). With 5 bases removed from V and 1 base from J, the gap between germline ends came to 9 bases. Germline CDR1 ENHRY, CDR2 SYGVKD. This CDR3 contains 14 residues. The CDR3 DNA is TGTGCCATCAGTATTTGGGGCAGCAATCAGCCCCAGCATTTT. Its protein product is CAISIWGSNQPQHF.